The 22 T cell receptor beta chains presented below share a single source sample, sequenced in a study of cytomegalovirus exposure and HLA in healthy donors. Vbeta (60) and Jbeta (13) primers were used in the PCR. Data came from immunoSEQ multiplex PCR; TCRdb stores just in-frame clones and leaves some out. The repertoire includes more than 150,000 clones, over 70% of them detected once, and about 1.5% sits in the top ten. Sequenced: PBMCs. All receptors derive from a man younger than 30 in good health and CMV-seronegative.

The chain couples TRBV19 to TRBJ2-2; possibly TRBD2 for D (6 bases). Trimming shortened V by 5 bases and J by 5 bases, and 18 bases separated the two germline ends. The CDR3 sequence is 16 residues long. Germline V gene sequence: CDR1 LNHDA, CDR2 SQIVND (reference sequence). The CDR3 loop is CASSSTGTERTGELFF. As DNA, the CDR3 is TGTGCCAGTAGTTCAACCGGGACTGAGCGAACCGGGGAGCTGTTTTTT.

As concerns this clone: Here the CDR3 omits its conserved ending phenylalanine or tryptophan, so a read error is the likely source. The DNA is left out, because the CDR3 cannot be placed on it with certainty; the CDR3 is given as TCRdb lists it. The chain is built from TRBV30 and TRBJ2-7; whether TRBD1, the table's D call, matches the DNA was not checked. Per the germline V gene, CDR1 is GTSNPN and CDR2 is SVGIG (reference sequence). With termini counted, the CDR3 has 13 amino acids. CDR3 loop: CAWSAYGRDRGGL.

Only one count was recorded for this clone. The J gene is TRBJ2-1, the V gene TRBV7-2; D call uncertain. Trimming stripped 3 bases from V and 6 bases from J, with 3 bases between. Germline CDR1 and CDR2: SGHTA and FQGNSA. The CDR3 length is 11 residues. The CDR3 nucleotides read TGTGCCAGCAGCTTCAGCAATGAGCAGTTCTTC. Its translation: CASSFSNEQFF.

CDR3 DNA sequence: TGTGCCAGCTCCCGTATACAGGGCTATGGAAACACCATATATTTT. Translating gives CASSRIQGYGNTIYF. V and J are TRBV18 and TRBJ1-3, with D perhaps TRBD1 (6 bases). The CDR3 has 15 residues. With 6 bases removed from V and 3 bases from J, the gap between germline ends came to 15 bases. The germline CDR1 and CDR2 sequences are KGHSH and LQKENI.

This chain joins TRBV7-9 and TRBJ2-3, with TRBD1 matching over 12 bases. The trim removed 5 bases at V and 4 bases at J, leaving 10 bases unmatched. Germline CDR1 and CDR2: SEHNR and FQNEAQ (reference sequence). CDR3 length equals 17 residues. The CDR3 DNA is TGTGCCAGCAGCAGGGGACAGGGGGCAGGAGTAGCAGATACGCAGTATTTT. This encodes CASSRGQGAGVADTQYF.

V is TRBV5-4 and J is TRBJ2-2; 9 positions match TRBD1. The trim removed 4 bases at V and 6 bases at J, leaving 7 bases unmatched. This CDR3 has 15 amino acids. Germline CDR1 is SGHNT and CDR2 is YYREEE (reference sequence). CDR3 region: CASSLTGGRAGELFF. In DNA form, the CDR3 reads TGTGCCAGCAGCCTTACAGGGGGCCGGGCCGGGGAGCTGTTTTTT.

This clone occurred a few times. The chain has TRBV19 and TRBJ1-1, with TRBD1 matching 7 bases. The CDR3 extends over 16 amino acids. After removal of 4 bases from V and 0 bases from J, the junction contained 8 bases not matched to a gene. The germline V gene has CDR1 LNHDA and CDR2 SQIVND (reference sequence). CDR3 sequence: CASSSSQGGLNTEAFF. In DNA form, the CDR3 reads TGTGCCAGTAGTAGCTCTCAGGGGGGACTGAACACTGAAGCTTTCTTT.

The chain is built from TRBV7-2 and TRBJ2-7; D is possibly TRBD2 (5 bases). With 1 base removed from V and 3 bases from J, the gap between germline ends came to 7 bases. CDR3 length: 13 residues. Germline CDR1 reads SGHTA; CDR2 reads FQGNSA. The CDR3 region is CASSLGRDYEQYF. The CDR3 nucleotides read TGTGCCAGCAGCTTAGGTCGGGACTACGAGCAGTACTTC.

This sequence joins TRBV7-6 and TRBJ2-1; D is undetermined. CDR1 and CDR2 from the germline V gene are SGHVS and FNYEAQ. This CDR3 region has 15 residues. Trimming removed 1 base from V and 4 bases from J, with 11 bases in between. The CDR3 protein is CASSLGARPYNEQFF. CDR3 in DNA: TGTGCCAGCAGCTTAGGGGCACGGCCTTACAATGAGCAGTTCTTC.

V is TRBV11-2 and J is TRBJ2-1, with a weak D call TRBD1 (6 bases). Deletions cut 1 base from V and 5 bases from J, with 12 bases between. CDR1 and CDR2 from the germline V gene are SGHAT and FQNNGV. This CDR3 region has 15 residues. The CDR3 protein is CASSLVTGSHNEQFF. The CDR3 DNA is TGTGCCAGCAGCTTAGTGACAGGAAGTCACAATGAGCAGTTCTTC.

The chain is built from TRBV7-3 and TRBJ2-3; D possibly corresponds to TRBD1 (5 bases). Germline V gene data show CDR1 as SGHTA and CDR2 as FQGTGA. The CDR3 covers 13 residues. V gave up 4 bases and J gave up 0 bases, with 5 bases separating them. CDR3: CASSSGSTDTQYF. The CDR3 nucleotides are TGTGCCAGCAGCTCAGGGAGCACAGATACGCAGTATTTT. Full variable domain (outside the CDR3, taken from reference TRBV7-3 and TRBJ2-3): GAGVSQTPSNKVTEKGKYVELRCDPISGHTALYWYRQSLGQGPEFLIYFQGTGAADDSGLPNDRFFAVRPEGSVSTLKIQRTERGDSAVYLCASSSGSTDTQYFGPGTRLTVL.

V usage is TRBV19 and J usage is TRBJ1-1, with D possibly matching TRBD1 (5 bases). CDR1 and CDR2 (germline): LNHDA, SQIVND (reference sequence). Trimming shortened V by 3 bases and J by 5 bases, and 10 bases separated the two germline ends. This CDR3 has 13 residues. CDR3 DNA: TGTGCCAGTAGTATGAAGGGGCGGACTGAAGCTTTCTTT. Residues: CASSMKGRTEAFF. Combining the CDR3 with reference TRBV19 and TRBJ1-1 gives the whole variable domain DGGITQSPKYLFRKEGQNVTLSCEQNLNHDAMYWYRQDPGQGLRLIYYSQIVNDFQKGDIAEGYSVSREKKESFPLTVTSAQKNPTAFYLCASSMKGRTEAFFGQGTRLTVV.

For the CDR3, the DNA is TGTGCCAGCAGCAAAGGATTGGAGACTAGCTCTAGCACAGATACGCAGTATTTT. Translated: CASSKGLETSSSTDTQYF. The J gene is TRBJ2-3, the V gene TRBV21-1; the tabulated D call, TRBD2, remains unverified against the DNA. TRBV21-1 has pseudogene status. The CDR3 covers 18 residues.

V is TRBV28 and J is TRBJ2-7; D call uncertain. V was shortened by 5 bases and J by 4 bases, with 18 bases between the two germline ends. Germline CDR1 MDHEN, CDR2 SYDVKM. CDR3 length equals 15 residues. The CDR3 bases are TGTGCCAGCAGTCCAACTTCCCCTTCTCTTTACGAGCAGTACTTC. It translates to CASSPTSPSLYEQYF.

This clone was seen a handful of times. The CDR3 protein is CASSSHPATGYGYTF. The CDR3 DNA sequence: TGTGCCAGCAGTTCTCACCCGGCGACAGGGTACGGCTACACCTTC. The gene calls are TRBV6-5 and TRBJ1-2; 7 positions agree with TRBD1. The J segment lost 8 bases and the V segment lost 4 bases, leaving 13 bases of the junction unmatched. This CDR3 has 15 residues. Germline V gene lookup returns CDR1 MNHEY and CDR2 SVGAGI.

This clone was detected only a few times. This sequence joins TRBV27 and TRBJ1-2, with D possibly TRBD1 on 5 matching bases. The germline V and J ends were trimmed by 0 bases and 0 bases, with 11 bases remaining between them. Germline values: CDR1 MNHEY, CDR2 SMNVEV (reference sequence). The CDR3 has 16 residues. The CDR3: CASSLSPPRANYGYTF. The CDR3 DNA reads TGTGCCAGCAGTTTATCGCCCCCCAGGGCTAACTATGGCTACACCTTC.

The V call is TRBV6-5, the J call TRBJ2-5, with 9 positions matching TRBD2. The CDR3 loop spans 15 amino acids. Trimming cost V 4 bases and J 2 bases; bases outside gene matches: 5. The germline V gene has CDR1 MNHEY and CDR2 SVGAGI. The CDR3 nucleotides are TGTGCCAGCAGTTCGTCTAGCGGGGAACAAGAGACCCAGTACTTC. Translation: CASSSSSGEQETQYF.

V usage is TRBV9 and J usage is TRBJ1-5; D is perhaps TRBD1 (6 bases). Deletions cut 4 bases from V and 4 bases from J, with 21 bases between. Germline CDR1 is SGDLS and CDR2 is YYNGEE. CDR3 length equals 17 residues. CDR3 residues: CASSPRLGRGSNQPQHF. The CDR3 region has the DNA TGTGCCAGCAGCCCTCGGTTGGGCAGGGGTTCTAATCAGCCCCAGCATTTT.

The CDR3 nucleotides read TGTGCCAGCAGTTTTCAGGCAGGGTCTCAGCCCCAGCATTTT. Translation gives CASSFQAGSQPQHF. The V and J genes are TRBV28 and TRBJ1-5, with D perhaps matching TRBD1 (5 bases). CDR1 and CDR2 (germline): MDHEN, SYDVKM. The CDR3 totals 14 residues. The ends were cut back, 3 bases at V and 6 bases at J, with 12 bases in the middle.

A single count supports this clone. The chain combines TRBV10-3 with TRBJ1-1; D is unresolved. Germline CDR1 ENHRY, CDR2 SYGVKD. This CDR3 has 13 amino acids. The V gene lost 6 bases and the J gene lost 1 base, with 9 bases spanning the gap. CDR3 sequence: CAISRAENTEAFF. The CDR3 bases are TGTGCCATCAGCCGAGCTGAGAACACTGAAGCTTTCTTT.

This clone was found a few times. V gene TRBV4-3 combines with J gene TRBJ1-1; no clear D. The CDR3 covers 16 residues. Between the trimmed V and J ends, which lost 6 bases and 5 bases, there was a span of 22 bases. Per the germline V gene, CDR1 is LGHNA and CDR2 is YSLEER. The DNA for the CDR3 is TGCGCCAGCAGATACATCCCCGGGGAGCGGGGTACTGAAGCTTTCTTT. As protein: CASRYIPGERGTEAFF.

There are a few counts of this clone. In DNA, the CDR3 is TGTGCCTGGAGGTCTGCAACTAGCGGGAAAGAGACCCAGTACTTC. Translating gives CAWRSATSGKETQYF. The chain employs TRBV30 and TRBJ2-5; 10 bases agree with TRBD2. Losses at the gene ends were 3 bases for V and 3 bases for J; bases not matched to a gene: 7. Looked up from germline, CDR1 is GTSNPN and CDR2 is SVGIG (reference sequence). This CDR3 has 15 residues.